This T cell receptor beta chain was obtained from a study of spatial heterogeneity in lung cancer (dated by TCRdb to between 2018 and 2021). In the study overall: Beta-chain transcripts were consistently detected in greater numbers than alpha-chain transcripts, which likely reflects a higher abundance of beta-chain transcripts. In the raw uncorrected reads, each unique combination of TCR and UMI appeared on average more than ten times. In non-small cell lung cancer, the study quantitatively compared TCR alpha and beta repertoires across several tumor regions, matched nontumor lung, and blood. TCR repertoire features were related to nonsynonymous mutation counts determined by whole-exome sequencing of tumor tissue. At surgery, both alpha and beta chains were TCR-sequenced in about 200 tumor regions, some 64 matched nontumor lung samples and over 50 PBMC samples.

Here is what the overall study found, with its caveats: Ubiquitous expanded tumor TCRs were found in blood more often at tumor resection than at routine follow-up. Confirming at a functional level the hypothesis that regional TCRs recognize regional mutations was considered to require additional single-cell paired TCR alpha and beta sequencing.

The CDR3 numbers 11 residues from cysteine through phenylalanine. Only CDR3 DNA is held: 33 bases, read in frame from base 1. V drops 2 bases and J drops 6 bases, leaving 3 bases in between. CDR1 and CDR2 were assigned from the germline V gene as SGHDT and YYEEEE. Explained via the paper, the time point label denotes: sample taken at primary tumor resection. Whole RNA extracted from tumor and nontumor lung tissue, or from cryopreserved PBMC samples, was used for TCR sequencing without cell sorting. Donors were 72 patients with early-stage, untreated non-small cell lung cancer from the lung TRACERx cohort. A patient was chosen for TCR sequencing only when enough RNA was available from at least two tumor regions. Library prep was done by 5' RACE. TCRdb names NextSeq 500 as the instrument used. The TCR library protocol attached a unique molecular identifier to each TCR cDNA molecule to allow correction of PCR and sequencing errors. The original methods were these. TCR identification, UMI-based error correction and CDR3 extraction were performed with Decombinator tools. TCRs above a frequency of 2 per 1,000, corresponding to the top 1% of the tumor frequency distribution, were defined as expanded. Each repertoire was subsampled 100 times to 5,000 TCRs, after which Renyi diversity was computed with the R vegan package. To build CDR3 similarity networks, amino acid triplet string-kernel similarity was used, and CDR3s were connected when their pairwise similarity was above 0.82. Starting from the raw public reads, TCRdb applied fastp trimming at Q25, assembled clones with MiXCR and retained in-frame beta chains. Rows with one shared CDR3 protein collapse into an entry with the most common genes and DNA. Here the V and J calls rest on TCRdb's processing, not on the authors' analysis. The sample table records about 38,000 distinct CDR3 sequences; roughly 5.8% of these occur just once. Around a tenth of the sample is in the top ten clones.

This clonotype was counted many times. This receptor's antigen is unknown. Base qualities are missing; no much larger clone stands one base away. This receptor was identified in a male donor with early-stage non-small cell lung cancer. The sequences come from PBMCs, collected at surgery. The sequence links TRBV5-6 to TRBJ1-5; the D gene lacks a confident call. The nucleotides are TGTGCCAGCAGCTTTTCTCAGCCCCAGCATTTT. The translation is CASSFSQPQHF. With the rest looked up from the reference TRBV5-6 and TRBJ1-5 genes rather than sequenced, the full variable domain is DAGVTQSPTHLIKTRGQQVTLRCSPKSGHDTVSWYQQALGQGPQFIFQYYEEEERQRGNFPDRFSGHQFPNYSSELNVNALLLGDSALYLCASSFSQPQHFGDGTRLSIL.